These 26 T cell receptor beta chains came from one sample sequenced in a study of blood T cell repertoires in COVID-19. Libraries were prepared by immunoSEQ multiplex PCR; TCRdb keeps only in-frame clonotypes and omits some of them. The sample lists about 180,000 clones; 75% to 90% were seen once. The specimen sequenced was peripheral blood. These receptors came from a human donor with active or convalescent COVID-19. The donor label of this sample is uncertain.

This rearrangement joins TRBV6-5 to TRBJ2-1; 9 positions match TRBD2. Per the germline V gene, CDR1 is MNHEY and CDR2 is SVGAGI. Trimming removed 8 bases from V and 7 bases from J; junction bases left unmatched: 9. The CDR3 is made up of 14 amino acids. This CDR3 reads CASGSGGGGNEQFF. Written as DNA, the CDR3 is TGTGCCAGCGGGAGTGGCGGGGGGGGTAATGAGCAGTTCTTC.

This chain uses TRBV20-1 with TRBJ1-2, with 7 bases aligning to TRBD1. The CDR3 has 11 amino acids. The junction had 3 bases not matched to a gene; V was cut back by 3 bases and J by 8 bases. Looked up from germline, CDR1 is DFQATT and CDR2 is SNEGSKA (reference sequence). CDR3 sequence (DNA): TGCAGTGCTAGGGACAGGACCGGCTACACCTTC. Its translation: CSARDRTGYTF.

The chain couples TRBV7-3 to TRBJ2-2; D is perhaps TRBD1 (6 bases). Trimming removed 0 bases at V and 4 bases at J, with 12 bases between. This CDR3 has 16 residues. Germline-derived CDR1 and CDR2 are SGHTA and FQGTGA. CDR3 nucleotide sequence: TGTGCCAGCAGCTTAACAATATCCAGGGGCACCGGGGAGCTGTTTTTT. Residues: CASSLTISRGTGELFF.

The DNA for the CDR3 is TGCGCCAGCAGCCTCAGGGCTCTTGGGGCTAATGAAAAACTGTTTTTT. Translation: CASSLRALGANEKLFF. This chain links TRBV4-1 with TRBJ1-4, with D possibly TRBD1 on 5 matching bases. The CDR3 extends over 16 amino acids. V lost 4 bases and J 3 bases, leaving 15 bases between the germline ends. CDR1 and CDR2 from the germline V gene are MGHRA and YSYEKL.

The J gene is TRBJ2-7, the V gene TRBV5-4; no reliable D call. From germline, CDR1 is SGHNT and CDR2 YYREEE (reference sequence). The CDR3 contains 14 residues. Deletions cut 10 bases from V and 4 bases from J, with 21 bases between. CDR3 region: CASVESVALYEQYF. CDR3 nucleotides: TGTGCCTCGGTTGAGTCGGTAGCATTGTACGAGCAGTACTTC.

The J gene is TRBJ1-2, the V gene TRBV7-2; D is perhaps TRBD1 (6 bases). Per the germline V gene, CDR1 is SGHTA and CDR2 is FQGNSA. The CDR3 runs to 15 residues. The V and J ends lost 2 bases and 7 bases respectively, with 17 bases between them. This CDR3 reads CASSLWTQGLSGYTF. The CDR3 DNA reads TGTGCCAGCAGCTTATGGACACAGGGTTTGAGTGGCTACACCTTC.

J is TRBJ1-1 and V is TRBV12-3 or TRBV12-4; 9 bases fit TRBD1. The V gene end was trimmed by 6 bases and the J gene end by 10 bases; junction bases not matched to a gene: 9. The CDR3 spans 13 residues. CDR3 nucleotide sequence: TGTGCCAGCAGCCTCTGGGGACAGGGTTCAGCTTTCTTT. It is translated as CASSLWGQGSAFF.

This chain uses TRBV4-3 with TRBJ1-2; TRBD1 aligns across 8 bases. Germline values: CDR1 LGHNA, CDR2 YSLEER. The CDR3 has 15 residues. Unmatched junction bases numbered 9, after V lost 1 base and J lost 8 bases. Here the CDR3 reads CASSQAWTGPGGYTF. In DNA form, the CDR3 reads TGCGCCAGCAGCCAAGCCTGGACAGGGCCTGGCGGCTACACCTTC.

The J gene is TRBJ1-4, the V gene TRBV5-1; D call uncertain. V was trimmed by 3 bases and J by 6 bases, leaving 9 bases between them. This CDR3 contains 13 residues. Germline loops: CDR1 SGHRS, CDR2 YFSETQ. The CDR3 region has the DNA TGCGCCAGCAGCTCCGAGGGCCATGAAAAACTGTTTTTT. Its protein product is CASSSEGHEKLFF.

The V call is TRBV9, the J call TRBJ2-2; D might be TRBD1 (6 bases). V was pared by 7 bases and J by 7 bases, with 26 bases between. The CDR3 is made up of 17 amino acids. Germline V gives CDR1 SGDLS, CDR2 YYNGEE. In DNA form, the CDR3 reads TGTGCCAGCTCCCCCCTCCCGGGACATACATTCATCGGGGAGCTGTTTTTT. Translated, it gives CASSPLPGHTFIGELFF.

This clone was counted between two and nine times. The chain combines TRBV2 with TRBJ1-1; 10 bases are a match to TRBD1. The V gene end was trimmed by 11 bases and the J gene end by 3 bases; junction bases not matched to a gene: 15. Germline V gene lookup returns CDR1 SNHLY and CDR2 FYNNEI. The CDR3 length is 16 residues. The CDR3 is CAGTRDRGILDTEAFF. As DNA, the CDR3 is TGTGCCGGGACCCGGGACAGGGGTATTTTGGACACTGAAGCTTTCTTT.

The rearrangement joins TRBV5-1 to TRBJ1-3; the match to TRBD1 covers 8 bases. The V gene's germline CDR1 is SGHRS and CDR2 YFSETQ. The CDR3 spans 16 residues. V was clipped by 3 bases and J by 1 base; unmatched bases: 6. The CDR3 nucleotides read TGCGCCAGCAGCTGGGGAGACAGGGGATCTGGAAACACCATATATTTT. This translates into CASSWGDRGSGNTIYF.

This chain joins TRBV11-2 and TRBJ1-1, with 7 bases identical to TRBD1. This CDR3 spans 15 amino acids. Germline CDR1 reads SGHAT; CDR2 reads FQNNGV. The V gene end was trimmed by 5 bases and the J gene end by 1 base; junction bases not matched to a gene: 7. The chain's CDR3 is CASSRQGTWNTEAFF. The CDR3 nucleotides are TGTGCCAGCAGCCGACAGGGAACTTGGAACACTGAAGCTTTCTTT.

The chain recombines TRBV5-1 with TRBJ2-1, with TRBD2 matching over 7 bases. The CDR3 is made up of 15 amino acids. Germline V lookup: CDR1 SGHRS, CDR2 YFSETQ. The J segment lost 9 bases and the V segment lost 1 base, leaving 10 bases of the junction unmatched. The CDR3 nucleotides read TGCGCCAGCAGCTTGTGGTCGGGGGGAGGCAGTGAGCAGTTCTTC. Translating it yields CASSLWSGGGSEQFF.

The V gene is TRBV11-1, the J gene TRBJ1-4; D call uncertain. CDR3 size: 15 residues. The V gene's germline CDR1 is SGHAT and CDR2 FQDESV (reference sequence). Deletions cut 1 base from V and 7 bases from J, with 13 bases between. For the CDR3, the DNA is TGTGCCAGCAGCTTAGGCCCCGGACGGGGTGAAAAACTGTTTTTT. Translated, it gives CASSLGPGRGEKLFF.

V and J are TRBV5-1 and TRBJ2-1; 11 bases match TRBD2. The CDR3 has 15 residues. In germline, CDR1 is SGHRS, CDR2 YFSETQ. Germline trimming cut 7 bases from V and 6 bases from J; bases unmatched to any gene: 9. The CDR3 here is CASGPLAGGSNEQFF. CDR3 DNA: TGCGCCAGCGGTCCCCTAGCGGGAGGTTCCAATGAGCAGTTCTTC.

As to this clone: The junction departs from the called germline gene at one end, perhaps through a read error. The rearrangement links TRBV7-6 to TRBJ2-3; TRBD1 agrees at 9 bases. In germline, CDR1 is SGHVS, CDR2 FNYEAQ. This CDR3 spans 17 amino acids. CDR3 region: CASSEQPGQGTFSTQYF. CDR3 nucleotides: TGTGCCAGCAGCGAACAACCGGGACAGGGAACCTTTTCTACGCAATATTTT.

The chain has TRBV5-4 and TRBJ1-1; TRBD1 matches at 8 bases. The CDR3 covers 16 residues. Germline CDR1 is SGHNT and CDR2 is YYREEE (reference sequence). After removal of 4 bases from V and 7 bases from J, the junction contained 15 bases not matched to a gene. CDR3 loop: CASSGGQGRGDSEAFF. The CDR3 DNA reads as TGTGCCAGCAGCGGCGGACAGGGTCGGGGGGATAGTGAAGCTTTCTTT.

The chain uses TRBV10-2 and TRBJ2-3; TRBD2 aligns across 9 bases. With 6 bases clipped from V and 2 bases from J, the junction kept 12 bases outside the gene matches. CDR1 is WSHSY and CDR2 is SAAADI in the germline V gene. The CDR3 consists of 17 residues. The CDR3 DNA reads as TGCGCCAGCAGCCCCTTGGGGGCGGGAGGGTACACAGATACGCAGTATTTT. Its protein is CASSPLGAGGYTDTQYF.

For this clone: The sample has other DNA sequences that encode this CDR3 too. The V call is TRBV5-1, the J call TRBJ2-3; D perhaps matches TRBD2 (5 bases). The V end lost 0 bases, the J end lost 0 bases, and 8 bases lay between the germline ends. The length of the CDR3 is 15 residues. Germline V gene data show CDR1 as SGHRS and CDR2 as YFSETQ. The CDR3 reads CASSLGGGSTDTQYF. CDR3 nucleotides: TGCGCCAGCAGCTTGGGTGGCGGGAGCACAGATACGCAGTATTTT.

Worth noting for this clone: In the same sample, other DNA sequences code for this CDR3. V and J are TRBV2 and TRBJ2-5, with 7 bases that match TRBD1. CDR1 is SNHLY, CDR2 FYNNEI, per germline. J lost 3 bases, V lost 7 bases, and 5 bases had no gene match. The CDR3 consists of 13 residues. The chain's CDR3 is CASTRDREETQYF. CDR3 nucleotide sequence: TGTGCCAGCACTCGGGACAGAGAAGAGACCCAGTACTTC.

With respect to this clone: This sample includes further DNA sequences coding for the same CDR3. The rearrangement uses TRBV2 and TRBJ2-2; TRBD1 matches at 7 bases. V lost 6 bases, J lost 2 bases, and 6 bases stayed unmatched. This CDR3 has 15 residues. Germline assignment: CDR1 SNHLY and CDR2 FYNNEI. The CDR3 DNA reads as TGTGCCAGCAGAACCGGGACAGCTAACACCGGGGAGCTGTTTTTT. Its protein is CASRTGTANTGELFF.

This clone came up a few times. This sequence joins TRBV5-8 and TRBJ2-3; D remains unclear. With 1 base removed from V and 0 bases from J, the gap between germline ends came to 3 bases. The length of the CDR3 is 13 residues. Germline loops: CDR1 SGHTS, CDR2 YDEGEE. CDR3 region: CASSLTSTDTQYF. In DNA form, the CDR3 reads TGTGCCAGCAGCTTGACTAGCACAGATACGCAGTATTTT.

The CDR3 DNA reads TGTGCCAGTAGTAGAGGAATGGGGCTGAACACTGAAGCTTTCTTT. It yields the protein CASSRGMGLNTEAFF. The chain combines TRBV19 with TRBJ1-1; possible D gene TRBD1, 5 bases. The germline V and J ends were trimmed by 4 bases and 0 bases, with 12 bases remaining between them. CDR1 and CDR2 from the germline V gene are LNHDA and SQIVND (reference sequence). The CDR3 is 15 residues long.

The chain is built from TRBV29-1 and TRBJ2-7; 9 nucleotides align to TRBD1. J gave up 6 bases and V 5 bases, and 8 bases lay outside the gene matches. CDR1 SQVTM and CDR2 ANQGSEA come from the germline V gene. The CDR3 runs to 13 residues. This CDR3 reads CSVYRDRASEQYF. CDR3 nucleotide sequence: TGCAGCGTTTACCGGGACAGGGCTAGCGAGCAGTACTTC.

This clone appeared a single time. This chain's CDR3 is CASSRGEAYEQYF. In DNA, the CDR3 is TGCGCCAGCAGTCGGGGGGAAGCCTACGAGCAGTACTTC. The chain employs TRBV23-1 and TRBJ2-7; tentatively, D is TRBD2 (6 bases). TRBV23-1 is known as an ORF, though its function is uncertain. This CDR3 has 13 residues. Trimming shortened V by 4 bases and J by 2 bases, and 9 bases separated the two germline ends.